A selection of T cell receptor beta chains follows, all from one sample in a study of blood T cell repertoires in COVID-19. The data were produced by immunoSEQ multiplex PCR, yet TCRdb's version contains in-frame clones alone and is incomplete. Of 350,000 to 450,000 clones in the sample, approximately 86% were seen once. The sequencing input was peripheral blood. Receptor source: a woman in her sixties with COVID-19, enrolled during active disease. Both conserved end residues are part of each CDR3. D genes are given only for firm matches. Not every row has a clone size; where given, it reads once, few, many or a size class.

v_call: TRBV12-3/TRBV12-4; clone_size: .; d_call: .; cdr3_length: 13; j_call: TRBJ1-2; cdr3_aa: CASSSARGYGYTF; cdr3_nt: TGTGCCAGCAGCTCCGCCAGGGGCTATGGCTACACCTTC
v_call: TRBV7-2; clone_size: .; d_call: TRBD1; cdr3_length: 14; j_call: TRBJ1-2; cdr3_aa: CASSFDRGNYGYTF; cdr3_nt: TGTGCCAGCAGCTTCGACAGGGGGAACTATGGCTACACCTTC
v_call: TRBV11-2; clone_size: .; d_call: TRBD2; cdr3_length: 14; j_call: TRBJ2-4; cdr3_aa: CASSFTSVGNIQYF; cdr3_nt: TGTGCCAGCAGCTTCACTAGCGTGGGAAACATTCAGTACTTC
v_call: TRBV30; clone_size: .; d_call: .; cdr3_length: 11; j_call: TRBJ2-1; cdr3_aa: CAWSSSDEQFF; cdr3_nt: TGTGCCTGGAGTTCCAGCGATGAGCAGTTCTTC
v_call: TRBV20-1; clone_size: .; d_call: TRBD2; cdr3_length: 16; j_call: TRBJ2-3; cdr3_aa: CSASKRGARNTDTQYF; cdr3_nt: TGCAGTGCTAGTAAGCGGGGGGCGAGAAACACAGATACGCAGTATTTT
v_call: TRBV9; clone_size: .; d_call: TRBD1; cdr3_length: 17; j_call: TRBJ1-4; cdr3_aa: CASSVGQGAPGGEKLFF; cdr3_nt: TGTGCCAGCAGCGTAGGGCAGGGGGCCCCGGGGGGTGAAAAACTGTTTTTT
v_call: TRBV4-1; clone_size: .; d_call: TRBD2; cdr3_length: 17; j_call: TRBJ2-5; cdr3_aa: CASSQGLAGGFQETQYF; cdr3_nt: TGCGCCAGCAGCCAAGGACTAGCGGGGGGGTTCCAAGAGACCCAGTACTTC
v_call: TRBV30; clone_size: .; d_call: TRBD2; cdr3_length: 15; j_call: TRBJ2-7; cdr3_aa: CAWSDLGLAAYEQYF; cdr3_nt: TGTGCCTGGAGTGATCTGGGACTAGCGGCCTACGAGCAGTACTTC
v_call: TRBV6-6; clone_size: .; d_call: .; cdr3_length: 13; j_call: TRBJ2-7; cdr3_aa: CASSYYSSYEQYF; cdr3_nt: TGTGCCAGCAGTTACTACAGTTCCTACGAGCAGTACTTC
v_call: TRBV18; clone_size: .; d_call: TRBD2; cdr3_length: 17; j_call: TRBJ2-7; cdr3_aa: CASSLPLLAGVNYEQYF; cdr3_nt: TGTGCCAGCTCACTGCCCCTACTAGCGGGGGTCAACTACGAGCAGTACTTC
v_call: TRBV5-1; clone_size: .; d_call: TRBD1; cdr3_length: 15; j_call: TRBJ2-7; cdr3_aa: CASSLGQGVGSEQYF; cdr3_nt: TGCGCCAGCAGCTTGGGACAGGGGGTAGGTAGCGAGCAGTACTTC
v_call: TRBV4-1; clone_size: .; d_call: .; cdr3_length: 13; j_call: TRBJ2-1; cdr3_aa: CASSSLAPAGQFF; cdr3_nt: TGCGCCAGCAGCTCCCTAGCCCCCGCTGGACAGTTCTTC
v_call: TRBV19; clone_size: few; d_call: .; cdr3_length: 15; j_call: TRBJ1-5; cdr3_aa: CASSIDGRGGQPQHF; cdr3_nt: TGTGCCAGTAGTATAGACGGACGGGGGGGCCAGCCCCAGCATTTT
v_call: TRBV19; clone_size: .; d_call: .; cdr3_length: 13; j_call: TRBJ1-2; cdr3_aa: CASSIDRGYGYTF; cdr3_nt: TGTGCCAGTAGTATAGACAGGGGCTACGGCTACACCTTC
v_call: TRBV7-9; clone_size: few; d_call: .; cdr3_length: 12; j_call: TRBJ1-4; cdr3_aa: CASSLSDEKLFF; cdr3_nt: TGTGCCAGCAGCTTAAGCGATGAAAAACTGTTTTTT
v_call: TRBV24-1; clone_size: .; d_call: TRBD2; cdr3_length: 17; j_call: TRBJ2-2; cdr3_aa: CATSDRRLAGDTGELFF; cdr3_nt: TGTGCCACCAGTGACCGGAGACTAGCGGGAGACACCGGGGAGCTGTTTTTT
v_call: TRBV10-2; clone_size: .; d_call: .; cdr3_length: 13; j_call: TRBJ1-2; cdr3_aa: CASSESGDYGYTF; cdr3_nt: TGCGCCAGCAGTGAATCGGGTGACTATGGCTACACCTTC
v_call: TRBV3-1/TRBV3-2; clone_size: .; d_call: .; cdr3_length: 12; j_call: TRBJ2-5; cdr3_aa: CASSPRLETQYF; cdr3_nt: TGTGCCAGCAGCCCCCGACTAGAGACCCAGTACTTC
v_call: TRBV11-2; clone_size: once; d_call: TRBD1; cdr3_length: 14; j_call: TRBJ1-4; cdr3_aa: CASSSTGRREKLFF; cdr3_nt: TGTGCCAGCAGCTCGACAGGGCGAAGGGAAAAACTGTTTTTT
v_call: TRBV9; clone_size: .; d_call: TRBD1; cdr3_length: 12; j_call: TRBJ1-2; cdr3_aa: CASSGRTGRYTF; cdr3_nt: TGTGCCAGCAGCGGGAGGACAGGTCGCTACACCTTC
v_call: TRBV19; clone_size: .; d_call: .; cdr3_length: 16; j_call: TRBJ1-2; cdr3_aa: CASSIDAQDSNYGYTF; cdr3_nt: TGTGCCAGTAGTATAGATGCCCAGGACTCTAACTATGGCTACACCTTC
v_call: TRBV18; clone_size: .; d_call: TRBD1; cdr3_length: 17; j_call: TRBJ1-2; cdr3_aa: CASSPSSQGAGAYGYTF; cdr3_nt: TGTGCCAGCTCACCCTCGTCGCAGGGGGCAGGGGCCTATGGCTACACCTTC
v_call: TRBV6-5; clone_size: few; d_call: .; cdr3_length: 13; j_call: TRBJ2-5; cdr3_aa: CASSSPGVETQYF; cdr3_nt: TGTGCCAGCAGTTCCCCAGGGGTAGAGACCCAGTACTTC
v_call: TRBV5-1; clone_size: .; d_call: TRBD1; cdr3_length: 15; j_call: TRBJ1-2; cdr3_aa: CASSLMAGGNYGYTF; cdr3_nt: TGCGCCAGCAGCTTGATGGCAGGGGGCAACTATGGCTACACCTTC
v_call: TRBV30; clone_size: .; d_call: .; cdr3_length: 12; j_call: TRBJ1-1; cdr3_aa: CAWSTGGERAFF; cdr3_nt: TGTGCCTGGAGTACGGGAGGGGAACGAGCTTTCTTT
v_call: TRBV2; clone_size: .; d_call: .; cdr3_length: 15; j_call: TRBJ2-5; cdr3_aa: CASSQGWAGAETQYF; cdr3_nt: TGTGCCAGCAGTCAAGGGTGGGCAGGGGCGGAGACCCAGTACTTC
v_call: TRBV10-3; clone_size: .; d_call: .; cdr3_length: 11; j_call: TRBJ2-5; cdr3_aa: CAAGDQETQYF; cdr3_nt: TGTGCTGCCGGGGACCAAGAGACCCAGTACTTC
v_call: TRBV7-9; clone_size: few; d_call: TRBD1; cdr3_length: 14; j_call: TRBJ1-5; cdr3_aa: CASSRTGSNQPQHF; cdr3_nt: TGTGCCAGCAGCCGGACAGGGAGCAATCAGCCCCAGCATTTT
v_call: TRBV3-1/TRBV3-2; clone_size: once; d_call: .; cdr3_length: 13; j_call: TRBJ2-3; cdr3_aa: CASSIERADTQYF; cdr3_nt: TGTGCCAGCAGCATAGAGAGGGCAGATACGCAGTATTTT
v_call: TRBV7-3; clone_size: .; d_call: .; cdr3_length: 14; j_call: TRBJ2-1; cdr3_aa: CASSPGASYNEQFF; cdr3_nt: TGTGCCAGCAGCCCAGGGGCCTCCTACAATGAGCAGTTCTTC
v_call: TRBV30; clone_size: .; d_call: .; cdr3_length: 15; j_call: TRBJ2-1; cdr3_aa: CAWSRGSSSYNEQFF; cdr3_nt: TGTGCCTGGAGTCGGGGGAGCAGCTCCTACAATGAGCAGTTCTTC
v_call: TRBV2; clone_size: .; d_call: .; cdr3_length: 14; j_call: TRBJ1-4; cdr3_aa: CASSGQVFNEKLFF; cdr3_nt: TGTGCCAGCAGCGGCCAGGTGTTTAATGAAAAACTGTTTTTT
v_call: TRBV27; clone_size: once; d_call: TRBD2; cdr3_length: 15; j_call: TRBJ2-3; cdr3_aa: CASSWERVGGLGQYF; cdr3_nt: TGTGCCAGCAGTTGGGAAAGGGTCGGGGGGTTGGGGCAGTATTTT
v_call: TRBV5-1; clone_size: .; d_call: TRBD1; cdr3_length: 19; j_call: TRBJ1-4; cdr3_aa: CASSSTGTGGRGYNEKLFF; cdr3_nt: TGCGCCAGCAGCTCCACGGGGACAGGGGGCAGAGGGTATAATGAAAAACTGTTTTTT
v_call: TRBV7-6; clone_size: .; d_call: TRBD2; cdr3_length: 19; j_call: TRBJ2-3; cdr3_aa: CASSLRTSGVGAHTDTQYF; cdr3_nt: TGTGCCAGCAGCCTCAGGACTAGCGGGGTAGGGGCGCACACAGATACGCAGTATTTT
v_call: TRBV6-5; clone_size: .; d_call: TRBD2; cdr3_length: 15; j_call: TRBJ2-2; cdr3_aa: CASKSLERGAGELFF; cdr3_nt: TGTGCCAGCAAGAGTCTCGAGCGGGGGGCCGGGGAGCTGTTTTTT
v_call: TRBV6-1; clone_size: .; d_call: TRBD1; cdr3_length: 16; j_call: TRBJ2-7; cdr3_aa: CASSDLTGWSWGEQYF; cdr3_nt: TGTGCCAGCAGTGACCTGACAGGGTGGAGCTGGGGAGAGCAGTACTTC
v_call: TRBV6-1; clone_size: .; d_call: TRBD2; cdr3_length: 14; j_call: TRBJ2-4; cdr3_aa: CASSEAAGRGGQYF; cdr3_nt: TGTGCCAGCAGTGAAGCAGCGGGGCGCGGGGGGCAGTACTTC